This T cell receptor (beta chain) derives from a study of blood T cell repertoires in COVID-19. Overall study context: Italy, Spain and the United States were the sources of the convalescent and acute COVID-19 samples.

Per the original methods: Nucleated cell counts were estimated from reference gene primer amplification. Clones were sequenced by immunoSEQ multiplex PCR, and TCRdb holds only the in-frame ones, with some missing. V and J calls plus clone size are reproduced from that table; the DNA served to infer D and trimming. The sample includes 110,000 or so clones, about 85% of them seen just once. Germline CDR1 is SSHAT and CDR2 is FNYEAQ (reference sequence). Trimming cost V 5 bases and J 0 bases, with 7 bases left between them. The CDR3 runs to 13 residues. A few counts support this clone. This clonotype was obtained from a middle-aged man with acute or convalescent COVID-19. The specimen sequenced was peripheral blood. The chain employs TRBV7-7 and TRBJ1-1; a possible D gene is TRBD1 (5 bases). The CDR3 here is CASSATVNTEAFF. The CDR3 coding sequence is TGTGCCAGCAGCGCGACAGTGAACACTGAAGCTTTCTTT. The full variable domain, completed using reference TRBV7-7 and TRBJ1-1, is GAGVSQSPRYKVTKRGQDVTLRCDPISSHATLYWYQQALGQGPEFLTYFNYEAQPDKSGLPSDRFSAERPEGSISTLTIQRTEQRDSAMYRCASSATVNTEAFFGQGTRLTVV.